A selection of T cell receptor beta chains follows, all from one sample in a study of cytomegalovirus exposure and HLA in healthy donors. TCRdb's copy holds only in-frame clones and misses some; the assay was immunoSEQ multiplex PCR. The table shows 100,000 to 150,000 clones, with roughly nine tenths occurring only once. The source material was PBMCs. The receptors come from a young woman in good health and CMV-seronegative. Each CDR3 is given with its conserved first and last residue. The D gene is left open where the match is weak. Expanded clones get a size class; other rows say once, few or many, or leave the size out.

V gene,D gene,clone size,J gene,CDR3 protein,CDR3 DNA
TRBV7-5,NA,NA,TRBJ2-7,CARSTTGTGESEQYF,TGTGCCAGAAGCACTACCGGGACAGGGGAAAGCGAGCAGTACTTC
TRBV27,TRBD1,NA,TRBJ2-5,CASSVQGAKTQYF,TGTGCCAGCAGTGTCCAGGGGGCCAAGACCCAGTACTTC
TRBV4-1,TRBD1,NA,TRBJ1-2,CASSQGQPSSFGYGYTF,TGCGCCAGCAGCCAGGGACAGCCCTCCTCCTTCGGCTATGGCTACACCTTC
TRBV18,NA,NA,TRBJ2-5,CASSPGRTQYF,TGTGCCAGCTCACCAGGGAGGACCCAGTACTTC
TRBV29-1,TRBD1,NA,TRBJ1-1,CSVVRQGIGTEAFF,TGCAGCGTTGTTCGACAGGGGATAGGCACTGAAGCTTTCTTT
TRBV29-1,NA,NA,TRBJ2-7,CSVDEGHEQYF,TGCAGCGTTGATGAGGGCCACGAGCAGTACTTC
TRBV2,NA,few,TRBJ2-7,CASGQLWEQYF,TGTGCCAGCGGACAGTTGTGGGAGCAGTACTTC
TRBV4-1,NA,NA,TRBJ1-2,CASSQEGHLLGYTF,TGCGCCAGCAGCCAAGAGGGACACCTATTGGGCTACACCTTC
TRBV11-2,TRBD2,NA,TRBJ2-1,CASSPTRGTSGGLYNEQFF,TGTGCCAGCAGCCCCACCAGGGGAACTAGCGGGGGCTTATACAATGAGCAGTTCTTC
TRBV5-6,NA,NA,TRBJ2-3,CASSSGSGITDTQYF,TGTGCCAGCAGCTCCGGGTCGGGTATCACAGATACGCAGTATTTT
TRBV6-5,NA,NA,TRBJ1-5,CASTQRPGHEQPQHF,TGTGCCAGCACCCAACGTCCGGGACACGAGCAGCCCCAGCATTTT
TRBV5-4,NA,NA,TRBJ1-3,CASSWGGDGIRNTIYF,TGTGCCAGCAGCTGGGGCGGGGACGGAATCCGAAACACCATATATTTT
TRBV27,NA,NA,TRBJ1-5,CASSLLGASNQPQHF,TGTGCCAGCAGTTTATTAGGGGCTAGCAATCAGCCCCAGCATTTT
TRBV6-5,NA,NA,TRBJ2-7,CASSYPGVHEQYF,TGTGCCAGCAGTTACCCGGGGGTCCACGAGCAGTACTTC
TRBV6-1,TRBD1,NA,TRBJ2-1,CASSETQGAVNEQFF,TGTGCCAGCAGTGAAACGCAGGGGGCGGTAAATGAGCAGTTCTTC
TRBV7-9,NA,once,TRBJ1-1,CASSKQGDTEAFF,TGTGCCAGCAGCAAACAAGGGGACACTGAAGCTTTCTTT
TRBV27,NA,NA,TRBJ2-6,CASSSQGTSSGANVLTF,TGTGCCAGCAGTTCACAGGGCACCTCTTCTGGGGCCAACGTCCTGACTTTC
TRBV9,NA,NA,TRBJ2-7,CASSVDGGLMYEQYF,TGTGCCAGCAGCGTAGACGGAGGGTTGATGTACGAGCAGTACTTC
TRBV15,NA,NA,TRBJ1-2,CATSRDFDPYRAINYGYTF,TGTGCCACCAGCAGAGATTTTGACCCTTACAGGGCCATTAACTATGGCTACACCTTC
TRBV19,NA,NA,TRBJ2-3,CASSNRGATDTQYF,TGTGCCAGTAGTAATCGCGGAGCTACAGATACGCAGTATTTT
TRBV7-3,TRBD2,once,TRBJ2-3,CASSPSSGATDTQYF,TGTGCCAGCAGCCCCTCTAGCGGGGCCACAGATACGCAGTATTTT
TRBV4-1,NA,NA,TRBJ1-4,CASSRGRKLFF,TGCGCCAGCAGCCGCGGGAGAAAACTGTTTTTT
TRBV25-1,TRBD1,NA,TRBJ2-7,CASSDWDRAGEYF,TGTGCCAGCAGTGATTGGGACAGGGCCGGAGAGTACTTC
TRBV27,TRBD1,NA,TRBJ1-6,CASSLQGGNNSPLHF,TGTGCCAGCAGTTTACAGGGGGGCAATAATTCACCCCTCCACTTT